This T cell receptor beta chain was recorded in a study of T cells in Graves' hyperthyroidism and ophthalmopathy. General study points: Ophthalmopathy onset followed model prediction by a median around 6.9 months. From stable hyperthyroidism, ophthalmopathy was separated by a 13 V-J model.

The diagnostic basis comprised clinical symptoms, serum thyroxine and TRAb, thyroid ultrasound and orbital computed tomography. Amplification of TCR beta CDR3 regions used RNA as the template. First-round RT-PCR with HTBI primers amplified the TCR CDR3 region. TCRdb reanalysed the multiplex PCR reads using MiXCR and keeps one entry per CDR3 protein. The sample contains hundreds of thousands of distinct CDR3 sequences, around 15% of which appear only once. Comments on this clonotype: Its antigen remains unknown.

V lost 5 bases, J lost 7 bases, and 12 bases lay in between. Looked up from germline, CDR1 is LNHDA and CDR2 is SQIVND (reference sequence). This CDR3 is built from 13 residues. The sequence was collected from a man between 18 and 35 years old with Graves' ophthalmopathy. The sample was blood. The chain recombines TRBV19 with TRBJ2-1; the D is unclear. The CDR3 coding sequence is TGTGCCAGTAGTGCGACCGGGTTTAATGAGCAGTTCTTC. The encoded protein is CASSATGFNEQFF. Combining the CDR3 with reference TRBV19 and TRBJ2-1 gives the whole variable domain DGGITQSPKYLFRKEGQNVTLSCEQNLNHDAMYWYRQDPGQGLRLIYYSQIVNDFQKGDIAEGYSVSREKKESFPLTVTSAQKNPTAFYLCASSATGFNEQFFGPGTRLTVL.